The source of this T cell receptor beta chain is a study of cytomegalovirus exposure and HLA in healthy donors. The donors were part of the approximately 120-subject validation cohort, which stood apart from the approximately 630-subject first cohort. A note on this clone: Its antigen is currently unknown. Other DNA sequences in this specimen translate into the identical CDR3.

With 4 bases clipped from V and 2 bases from J, the junction kept 3 bases outside the gene matches. The CDR3 runs 15 residues. Germline lookup yields CDR1 SGHRS and CDR2 YFSETQ. General study points: The listing of some 170 TCR beta chains classed them as cytomegalovirus-associated. Researchers reported that a few CMV-associated chains were confirmed in vitro as CMV antigen-specific. Reportedly, diagnosis of cytomegalovirus status by the classifier showed high specificity and sensitivity.

The repertoire was sequenced with immunoSEQ multiplex PCR; TCRdb's copy has only in-frame clones and lacks some. Among fewer than 120,000 clones listed, approximately 89% were seen once. This receptor was taken from a woman between 18 and 29 years old in good health and CMV-seronegative. Sequenced: PBMCs. The gene calls are TRBV5-1 and TRBJ2-2; 9 positions match TRBD1. Here the CDR3 DNA reads TGCGCCAGCAGCCTGGGACAGGGTAACACCGGGGAGCTGTTTTTT. Translating gives CASSLGQGNTGELFF. Together with reference TRBV5-1 and TRBJ2-2, the CDR3 gives the full variable domain: KAGVTQTPRYLIKTRGQQVTLSCSPISGHRSVSWYQQTPGQGLQFLFEYFSETQRNKGNFPGRFSGRQFSNSRSEMNVSTLELGDSALYLCASSLGQGNTGELFFGEGSRLTVL.